Each of the 15 T cell receptor beta chains below was sequenced from the same sample in a study of molecular identifiers for immune sequencing clone quantification. TCRdb processed the PCR reads anew with MiXCR; each CDR3 protein has one entry. The sample gives approximately 12,000 distinct CDR3 sequences, roughly 16% of which show up once; under 2% is in the top ten. Sequencing input: naive CD8+ T cells from blood, with Jurkat cell RNA spiked in. The subset denotes: FACS-sorted CD8+CD4-CCR7+CD45RA+ naive T cells. The receptor set was obtained from a human donor in good health. Some libraries in this study had Jurkat cell RNA spiked in.

In this sample, this clonotype turned up many times. This sequence joins TRBV24-1 and TRBJ2-3; D is possibly TRBD2 (5 bases). Germline V lookup: CDR1 KGHDR, CDR2 SFDVKD. V lost 1 base, J lost 4 bases, and 17 bases lay in between. This CDR3 contains 17 residues. CDR3 in amino acids: CATSDFDAGHSSDTQYF. In nucleotides, the CDR3 is TGTGCCACCAGTGATTTCGACGCGGGCCACTCCTCAGATACGCAGTATTTT.

Points on this clonotype: As the CDR3 is not closed by the conserved phenylalanine or tryptophan, this likely results from a read error. This chain connects TRBV3-1 to TRBJ2-4, with 11 bases lining up with TRBD2. The CDR3 length is 15 residues. The V gene's germline CDR1 is LGHDT and CDR2 YNNKEL (reference sequence). After removal of 3 bases from V and 11 bases from J, the junction contained 9 bases not matched to a gene. The CDR3 nucleotides are TGTGCCAGCAGCCACACTAGCGGGAGATTGAACGTTCAGTACTCC. It is translated as CASSHTSGRLNVQYS.

In its sample, this clonotype was seen a few times. This sequence joins TRBV5-4 and TRBJ2-7; a possible D gene is TRBD2 (6 bases). The CDR3 sequence is 13 residues long. Germline CDR1 and CDR2: SGHNT and YYREEE (reference sequence). V was trimmed by 4 bases and J by 3 bases, leaving 11 bases between them. The CDR3 reads CASSDGSYYEQYF. CDR3 nucleotides: TGTGCCAGCAGCGACGGGAGCTACTACGAGCAGTACTTC.

The chain is built from TRBV19 and TRBJ2-2; 14 bases fit TRBD2. Germline values: CDR1 LNHDA, CDR2 SQIVND (reference sequence). The CDR3 length is 20 residues. Trimming took 2 bases from V and 4 from J; bases not matched to a gene: 12. The CDR3 protein is CASSINTPGLAGVFTGELFF. DNA for the CDR3: TGTGCCAGTAGTATAAACACACCGGGACTAGCGGGAGTTTTCACCGGGGAGCTGTTTTTT.

At least ten counts were recorded for this clonotype. J is TRBJ2-1 and V is TRBV21-1; the table assigns TRBD2, which was not confirmed against the DNA. TRBV21-1 is a pseudogene locus. This CDR3 has 14 residues. The CDR3 is CASSRPSGDNEQFF. CDR3 nucleotide sequence: TGTGCCAGCAGTAGGCCTAGCGGGGATAATGAGCAGTTCTTC.

This clonotype has ten or more counts. The chain recombines TRBV2 with TRBJ1-5; a possible D gene is TRBD1 (6 bases). The CDR3 is 16 amino acids. Germline assignment: CDR1 SNHLY and CDR2 FYNNEI. Trimming pared 3 bases from V and 0 bases from J, leaving 12 bases between. The CDR3 coding sequence is TGTGCCAGCAGTGACGGACAGCGAAATAGCAATCAGCCCCAGCATTTT. Translated: CASSDGQRNSNQPQHF.

This clonotype was picked up a small number of times. The genes are TRBV2 and TRBJ1-1, with D maybe TRBD1 (5 bases). The germline gives CDR1 SNHLY, CDR2 FYNNEI. V was clipped by 5 bases and J by 8 bases, with 12 bases between them. The CDR3 is 12 amino acids. The CDR3: CASSPQGLEAFF. DNA of the CDR3: TGTGCCAGCAGTCCCCAGGGACTGGAAGCTTTCTTT.

By sample share, this clonotype is medium-sized. This chain connects TRBV7-6 to TRBJ2-7; 11 bases align to TRBD2. Germline V gives CDR1 SGHVS, CDR2 FNYEAQ. V trimming: 5 bases; J trimming: 1 base; junction bases outside the gene matches: 7. This CDR3 spans 16 amino acids. CDR3 coding DNA: TGTGCCAGCAGCCCGGAACTAGCGGGAGTGTCCTACGAGCAGTACTTC. This translates into CASSPELAGVSYEQYF.

This clonotype is judged medium-sized. The chain carries TRBV7-9 and TRBJ2-5; the match to TRBD2 covers 7 bases. J lost 3 bases, V lost 1 base, and 5 bases had no gene match. Germline assignment: CDR1 SEHNR and CDR2 FQNEAQ (reference sequence). The CDR3 is made up of 15 amino acids. CDR3 region: CASSLVAAGKETQYF. The CDR3 DNA follows: TGTGCCAGCAGCTTAGTCGCAGCGGGGAAAGAGACCCAGTACTTC.

Concerning this clonotype itself: A single base separates this from a much larger clone, so it may be a read error. V is TRBV11-2 and J is TRBJ1-1; D ambiguous. Germline assignment: CDR1 SGHAT and CDR2 FQNNGV. V was pared by 1 base and J by 4 bases, with 7 bases between. The CDR3 runs 13 residues. CDR3 nucleotides: TGTGCCAGCAGCTTAGGGCAAAGCACTGAAGCTTTCTTT. This codes for CASSLGQSTEAFF.

This clonotype is classed as medium-sized (0.01 to 0.1%). The chain joins TRBV4-2 to TRBJ2-7, with unresolved D. This CDR3 spans 15 amino acids. Germline loops: CDR1 LGHNA, CDR2 YNFKEQ. Trimming stripped 0 bases from V and 5 bases from J, with 14 bases between. The CDR3 here is CASSQEATLSNEQYF. The CDR3 coding sequence is TGTGCCAGCAGCCAAGAAGCCACATTAAGTAACGAGCAGTACTTC.

This clonotype is deemed medium-sized. This chain joins TRBV6-1 and TRBJ2-5; D possibly matches TRBD1 or TRBD2 (5 bases each). The CDR3 is made up of 17 amino acids. The germline CDR1 and CDR2 sequences are MNHNS and SASEGT. Trimming removed 7 bases at V and 5 bases at J, with 26 bases between. This chain's CDR3 is CASIPWGLGPGGETQYF. In DNA, the CDR3 is TGTGCCAGCATTCCTTGGGGCCTCGGACCGGGCGGGGAGACCCAGTACTTC.

This clonotype is labeled medium-sized (0.01 to 0.1%). The gene calls are TRBV5-1 and TRBJ2-1; TRBD2 agrees at 11 bases. With 1 base clipped from V and 6 bases from J, the junction kept 18 bases outside the gene matches. The germline V gene encodes CDR1 SGHRS and CDR2 YFSETQ. This CDR3 has 20 amino acids. The CDR3 DNA reads TGCGCCAGCAGCTTGTTCTCGGTACTAGCGGGAGCTAAGGCGGCCAATGAGCAGTTCTTC. Residues: CASSLFSVLAGAKAANEQFF. Variable domain in full (rest from reference TRBV5-1 and TRBJ2-1): KAGVTQTPRYLIKTRGQQVTLSCSPISGHRSVSWYQQTPGQGLQFLFEYFSETQRNKGNFPGRFSGRQFSNSRSEMNVSTLELGDSALYLCASSLFSVLAGAKAANEQFFGPGTRLTVL.

This clonotype is labeled medium-sized. The rearrangement joins TRBV29-1 to TRBJ1-1; TRBD1 is a possible D gene (5 bases). There are 11 residues in the CDR3. Germline values: CDR1 SQVTM, CDR2 ANQGSEA. V was shortened by 4 bases and J by 10 bases, with 13 bases between the two germline ends. DNA of the CDR3: TGCAGCGTTGCCCTGCTAGGGGTAGCTTTCTTT. It encodes CSVALLGVAFF. The full variable domain, rest sourced from reference TRBV29-1 and TRBJ1-1, is SAVISQKPSRDICQRGTSLTIQCQVDSQVTMMFWYRQQPGQSLTLIATANQGSEATYESGFVIDKFPISRPNLTFSTLTVSNMSPEDSSIYLCSVALLGVAFFGQGTRLTVV.

Ten or more counts support this clonotype. The chain recombines TRBV2 with TRBJ2-5, with D possibly TRBD2 on 5 matching bases. CDR1 SNHLY and CDR2 FYNNEI come from the germline V gene. The CDR3 has 16 amino acids. V lost 0 bases, J lost 5 bases, and 16 bases lay in between. The CDR3 DNA reads TGTGCCAGCAGTGAAGCTGGCCGTCCGGGGTGGGAGACCCAGTACTTC. This sequence encodes CASSEAGRPGWETQYF.